The entry that follows covers one TCR beta chain sequence. The data were obtained in a study of blood T cell repertoires in COVID-19. TCRdb keeps only in-frame clones here, not all; method: immunoSEQ multiplex PCR. Of nearly 60,000 clones detected, around 89% appear once; the ten largest clones hold about 13%. In germline, CDR1 is SNHLY, CDR2 FYNNEI. Trimming removed 5 bases at V and 7 bases at J, with 12 bases between. The CDR3 extends over 14 amino acids. This receptor was identified in a man in his 60s with active COVID-19. The V gene is TRBV2, the J gene TRBJ1-6; weak D call: TRBD1 (6 bases). The sample consisted of peripheral blood. The CDR3: CASSFDRTNSPLHF. The CDR3 bases are TGTGCCAGCAGTTTTGACAGGACAAATTCACCCCTCCACTTT.